The clone carrying this T cell receptor (beta chain) was picked up many times. Antigen: not known. TCRdb reprocessed the reads via MiXCR and lists one record per CDR3 protein. Of over 100,000 distinct CDR3 sequences in the sample, about 30% were seen once. The sample belongs to a study of T cell repertoires in cytomegalovirus infection. Overall study: Matching HLA type and CMV infection were both indicated by public TCR beta signatures.

Deletions cut 5 bases from V and 4 bases from J, with 12 bases between. Germline V gene lookup returns CDR1 MNHNS and CDR2 SASEGT. The CDR3 is 14 residues long. Study-wide points: In two of eight donors, the top clonotype was HLA-C-restricted CMV-specific. Summed frequency of shared TCR beta families picked out CMV carriers who also had the relevant HLA.

The specimen comprised CD8+ T cells from cultured PBMCs, sampled from culture after CMV antigen stimulation. The source is a human donor in good health (CMV status not recorded). Some clones in this sample may be carry-over from other donors' samples. The chain has TRBV6-1 and TRBJ2-1; TRBD2 might be the D (7 bases). The CDR3 loop is CASSSGGLYNEQFF. CDR3 coding DNA: TGTGCCAGCAGTTCGGGGGGCTTATACAATGAGCAGTTCTTC.